The clone carrying this T cell receptor (beta chain) was detected a few times. The entry originates in a study of blood T cell repertoires in COVID-19. The V end was cut by 3 bases, the J end by 0 bases, with 18 bases between. This CDR3 region has 18 residues. In germline, CDR1 is SNHLY, CDR2 FYNNEI. Clones were sequenced by immunoSEQ multiplex PCR, and TCRdb holds only the in-frame ones, with some missing. Seen here are around 280,000 clones, approximately 90% observed once, and the top ten hold approximately 5.7%. The TCR was taken from a woman aged 35 to 49 who had recovered from COVID-19. This rearrangement joins TRBV2 to TRBJ1-3, with D possibly matching TRBD1 (6 bases). The sequenced sample consisted of PBMCs or T cells enriched from blood (not recorded which). The CDR3 region is CASSEGDNFFSSGNTIYF. The CDR3 DNA sequence: TGTGCCAGCAGTGAGGGGGACAACTTTTTTAGCTCTGGAAACACCATATATTTT.